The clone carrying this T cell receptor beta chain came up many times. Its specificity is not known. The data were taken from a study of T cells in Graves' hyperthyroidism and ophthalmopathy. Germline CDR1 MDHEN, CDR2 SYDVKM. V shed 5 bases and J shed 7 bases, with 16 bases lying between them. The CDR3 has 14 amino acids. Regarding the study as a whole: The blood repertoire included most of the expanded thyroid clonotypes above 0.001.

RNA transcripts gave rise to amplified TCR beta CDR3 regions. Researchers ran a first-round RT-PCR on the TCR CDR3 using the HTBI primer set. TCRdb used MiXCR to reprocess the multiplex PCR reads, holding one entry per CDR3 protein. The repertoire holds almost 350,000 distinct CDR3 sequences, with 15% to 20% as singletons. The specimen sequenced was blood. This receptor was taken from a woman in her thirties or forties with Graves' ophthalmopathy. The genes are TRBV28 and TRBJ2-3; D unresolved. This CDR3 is CASSQQHTGNTQYF. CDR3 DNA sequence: TGTGCCAGCAGTCAACAACATACCGGCAATACGCAGTATTTT.